Each of the 29 T cell receptor beta chains below was sequenced from the same sample in a study of blood T cells in healthy people across ages. Primers used in a second PCR of roughly 7 to 11 cycles were a sample-barcoded 5' primer and a J-beta primer mix. TCRdb processed the 5' RACE reads anew with MiXCR; each CDR3 protein has one entry. The table includes about 730,000 distinct CDR3 sequences, 40% to 45% detected once. The sample comprised blood. These receptors originate from a woman aged 55-69 years in good health.

The chain employs TRBV19 and TRBJ2-3; 10 bases are shared with TRBD1. Germline V CDR1 and CDR2: LNHDA, SQIVND (reference sequence). The CDR3 loop spans 15 amino acids. J lost 5 bases, V lost 7 bases, and 9 bases had no gene match. The DNA of the CDR3 is TGTGCCAGTAACTCCGGGACAGGGGATAAAGATACGCAGTATTTT. This sequence encodes CASNSGTGDKDTQYF. Based on the CDR3 plus reference TRBV19 and TRBJ2-3, the full variable domain is DGGITQSPKYLFRKEGQNVTLSCEQNLNHDAMYWYRQDPGQGLRLIYYSQIVNDFQKGDIAEGYSVSREKKESFPLTVTSAQKNPTAFYLCASNSGTGDKDTQYFGPGTRLTVL.

The sample holds a few counts of this clonotype. The chain uses TRBV20-1 and TRBJ2-7; weak D call: TRBD2 (5 bases). The V gene's germline CDR1 is DFQATT and CDR2 SNEGSKA (reference sequence). The CDR3 loop spans 15 amino acids. Between the trimmed V and J ends, which lost 0 bases and 0 bases, there was a span of 12 bases. CDR3 DNA sequence: TGCAGTGCTAGAGATCTCGGGGTGTACTCCTACGAGCAGTACTTC. This translates into CSARDLGVYSYEQYF.

This clonotype was seen a handful of times. The rearrangement links TRBV6-6 to TRBJ2-7; 7 positions agree with TRBD1. Germline trimming cut 2 bases from V and 5 bases from J; bases unmatched to any gene: 12. CDR3 length: 16 amino acids. From germline, CDR1 is MNHNY and CDR2 SVGAGI (reference sequence). The CDR3 protein is CASSYLLGGLSHEQYF. The CDR3 DNA reads as TGTGCCAGCAGTTACCTTTTAGGGGGCTTGAGCCACGAGCAGTACTTC.

This chain uses TRBV5-1 with TRBJ2-7; 8 bases fit TRBD1. CDR1 SGHRS and CDR2 YFSETQ come from the germline V gene. The J segment lost 0 bases and the V segment lost 5 bases, leaving 7 bases of the junction unmatched. This CDR3 is built from 15 residues. The CDR3 DNA sequence: TGCGCCAGCAGGCACGGGACAGGTAGCTCCTACGAGCAGTACTTC. Protein product: CASRHGTGSSYEQYF.

This clonotype was seen more than once but under ten times. The V and J genes are TRBV20-1 and TRBJ2-3, with D possibly TRBD2 on 6 matching bases. CDR1 is DFQATT and CDR2 is SNEGSKA in the germline V gene (reference sequence). Trimming took off 1 base at V and 4 bases at J, with 15 bases between the two ends. The length of the CDR3 is 15 residues. This chain's CDR3 is CSARVGEAFPDTQYF. In nucleotides, the CDR3 is TGCAGTGCTAGAGTAGGGGAGGCGTTCCCAGATACGCAGTATTTT.

This clonotype turned up a few times. This CDR3 is CASRNTGTGGSGANVLTF. CDR3 in DNA: TGTGCCAGCAGGAATACCGGGACAGGGGGCTCTGGGGCCAACGTCCTGACTTTC. V and J are TRBV11-2 and TRBJ2-6; 11 bases agree with TRBD1. This CDR3 has 18 residues. Germline CDR1 reads SGHAT; CDR2 reads FQNNGV. V lost 6 bases and J lost 0; bases outside the gene matches: 7.

This clonotype has at least ten counts. The chain couples TRBV7-9 to TRBJ2-7; D not resolved. This CDR3 contains 13 residues. Germline CDR1 and CDR2: SEHNR and FQNEAQ (reference sequence). V was cut by 6 bases and J by 6 bases, with 15 bases left in between. The CDR3: CASSPTTFSEQYF. As DNA, the CDR3 is TGTGCCAGCAGTCCTACTACTTTTTCCGAGCAGTACTTC.

This clonotype was counted only a few times. This chain joins TRBV24-1 and TRBJ2-6; TRBD1 is a possible D gene (5 bases). This CDR3 spans 16 amino acids. Germline CDR1 KGHDR, CDR2 SFDVKD. The V gene lost 4 bases and the J gene lost 4 bases, with 13 bases spanning the gap. This CDR3 reads CATSDPTGAGANVLTF. For the CDR3, the DNA is TGTGCCACCAGTGACCCTACAGGTGCAGGGGCCAACGTCCTGACTTTC.

The chain recombines TRBV15 with TRBJ2-5; tentative D call: TRBD2 (7 bases). CDR1 is LNHNV and CDR2 is YYDKDF in the germline V gene (reference sequence). This CDR3 region has 12 residues. Between the trimmed V and J ends, which lost 3 bases and 11 bases, there was a span of 13 bases. The CDR3: CATSSTGREQYF. CDR3 bases: TGTGCCACCAGCAGTACAGGGAGGGAGCAGTACTTC. Based on the CDR3 plus reference TRBV15 and TRBJ2-5, the full variable domain is DAMVIQNPRYQVTQFGKPVTLSCSQTLNHNVMYWYQQKSSQAPKLLFHYYDKDFNNEADTPDNFQSRRPNTSFCFLDIRSPGLGDTAMYLCATSSTGREQYFGPGTRLLVL.

A few counts support this clonotype. This chain connects TRBV20-1 to TRBJ2-5, with D tentatively TRBD1 or TRBD2 (5 bases each). This CDR3 is built from 14 residues. V lost 0 bases to trimming and J lost 5 bases, with 13 bases between them. The V gene's germline CDR1 is DFQATT and CDR2 SNEGSKA (reference sequence). CDR3 residues: CSARDRGSLETQYF. The CDR3 DNA sequence: TGCAGTGCTAGAGATCGGGGCAGCTTGGAGACCCAGTACTTC.

CDR3 in amino acids: CASWRRGSYNEQFF. For the CDR3, the DNA is TGTGCCAGCTGGCGGAGGGGCTCCTACAATGAGCAGTTCTTC. J is TRBJ2-1 and V is TRBV27, with D possibly being TRBD2 (6 bases). V was shortened by 8 bases and J by 0 bases, with 11 bases between the two germline ends. Germline V lookup: CDR1 MNHEY, CDR2 SMNVEV (reference sequence). The CDR3 spans 14 residues.

V usage is TRBV29-1 and J usage is TRBJ1-1, with 9 bases identical to TRBD1. Per germline, CDR1 SQVTM and CDR2 ANQGSEA. This CDR3 spans 13 amino acids. The ends lost 7 bases at V and 4 bases at J; junction bases unmatched: 7. CDR3: CSAMGQGGTEAFF. The CDR3 DNA sequence: TGCAGCGCCATGGGACAGGGTGGCACTGAAGCTTTCTTT.

The chain employs TRBV20-1 and TRBJ2-1, with 8 bases that match TRBD2. V lost 6 bases, J lost 4 bases, and 14 bases stayed unmatched. Germline CDR1 DFQATT, CDR2 SNEGSKA (reference sequence). This CDR3 is 16 amino acids long. The CDR3 loop reads CSATILNGGDYNEQFF. Here the CDR3 DNA reads TGCAGTGCCACAATATTGAACGGGGGGGATTACAATGAGCAGTTCTTC.

The chain employs TRBV9 and TRBJ2-1; possible D gene TRBD2, 7 bases. Deletions cut 2 bases from V and 4 bases from J, with 25 bases between. This CDR3 has 19 amino acids. CDR1 is SGDLS and CDR2 is YYNGEE in the germline V gene. The CDR3 reads CASSVSLLDEGGGYNEQFF. The CDR3 DNA reads TGTGCCAGCAGCGTCTCCCTACTGGATGAGGGGGGGGGGTACAATGAGCAGTTCTTC.

The chain combines TRBV28 with TRBJ1-6; a weak D match, TRBD1 (5 bases). Trimming left V 4 bases short and J 5 bases short, with 9 bases between. The CDR3 runs 14 residues. CDR1 is MDHEN, CDR2 SYDVKM, per germline. CDR3 bases: TGTGCCAGCAGTTGGCGCAGGGATAATTCACCCCTCCACTTT. Translation gives CASSWRRDNSPLHF.

In this sample, this clonotype turned up a few times. The chain uses TRBV28 and TRBJ2-1, with no clear D. V was trimmed by 5 bases and J by 2 bases, leaving 4 bases between them. This CDR3 is 12 amino acids long. Germline V lookup: CDR1 MDHEN, CDR2 SYDVKM. Here the CDR3 DNA reads TGTGCCAGCAGTCCGACCTACAATGAGCAGTTCTTC. This codes for CASSPTYNEQFF. The full variable domain, in which reference TRBV28 and TRBJ2-1 provide the parts outside the CDR3, is DVKVTQSSRYLVKRTGEKVFLECVQDMDHENMFWYRQDPGLGLRLIYFSYDVKMKEKGDIPEGYSVSREKKERFSLILESASTNQTSMYLCASSPTYNEQFFGPGTRLTVL.

V gene TRBV3-1 combines with J gene TRBJ2-1; no clear D. V was shortened by 3 bases and J by 7 bases, with 7 bases between the two germline ends. Germline V gene data show CDR1 as LGHDT and CDR2 as YNNKEL (reference sequence). CDR3 length: 12 amino acids. The CDR3 is CASSQNANEQFF. The CDR3 DNA is TGTGCCAGCAGCCAGAACGCAAATGAGCAGTTCTTC.

This clonotype was detected only a few times. This rearrangement joins TRBV7-3 to TRBJ2-1; TRBD1 aligns across 10 bases. Trimming took 4 bases from V and 7 from J; bases not matched to a gene: 1. This CDR3 region has 13 residues. Looked up from germline, CDR1 is SGHTA and CDR2 is FQGTGA. The CDR3 DNA follows: TGTGCCAGCAGCTGGACAGGGGGTAATGAGCAGTTCTTC. Protein sequence: CASSWTGGNEQFF.

The chain is built from TRBV30 and TRBJ2-1; D is possibly TRBD2 (6 bases). Between the trimmed V and J ends, which lost 4 bases and 15 bases, there was a span of 19 bases. Germline CDR1 and CDR2: GTSNPN and SVGIG (reference sequence). This CDR3 region has 12 residues. The CDR3 here is CAWIRSTSSLFF. The DNA for the CDR3 is TGTGCCTGGATTCGGTCGACTAGTTCTCTGTTCTTC.

The chain employs TRBV20-1 and TRBJ2-5, with 12 nucleotides matching TRBD2. With 5 bases clipped from V and 7 bases from J, the junction kept 8 bases outside the gene matches. Germline values: CDR1 DFQATT, CDR2 SNEGSKA (reference sequence). This CDR3 region has 14 residues. The DNA of the CDR3 is TGCAGTGCTGGCCGACTAGCGGGAGATGGGACCCAGTACTTC. Translated, it gives CSAGRLAGDGTQYF.

In the case of this clonotype: This may be a read error: a much more frequent sequence differs by one nucleotide. This sequence joins TRBV10-3 and TRBJ2-5; 8 positions agree with TRBD1. Germline V CDR1 and CDR2: ENHRY, SYGVKD. This CDR3 region has 14 residues. The CDR3 region is CVITWDRLGETQYF. The CDR3 region has the DNA TGTGTCATCACATGGGACAGGTTGGGAGAGACCCAGTACTTC.

J is TRBJ2-3 and V is TRBV4-3; D unresolved. Germline V gives CDR1 LGHNA, CDR2 YSLEER. Trimming took off 0 bases at V and 2 bases at J, with 6 bases between the two ends. This CDR3 spans 14 amino acids. The CDR3 sequence: CASSQDIYTDTQYF. CDR3 nucleotide sequence: TGCGCCAGCAGCCAAGATATATACACAGATACGCAGTATTTT.

In this sample, this clonotype turned up a few times. The gene calls are TRBV27 and TRBJ1-5; possibly TRBD1 for D (6 bases). V lost 6 bases and J 5 bases, leaving 14 bases between the germline ends. CDR1 MNHEY and CDR2 SMNVEV come from the germline V gene (reference sequence). The CDR3 runs 14 residues. This CDR3 reads CASSRGPGYQPQHF. The CDR3 nucleotides are TGTGCCAGCAGCAGGGGACCTGGGTATCAGCCCCAGCATTTT.

Only a few counts were recorded for this clonotype. The chain combines TRBV9 with TRBJ1-2; TRBD1 matches 7 bases. This CDR3 region has 15 residues. After removal of 5 bases from V and 2 bases from J, the junction contained 9 bases not matched to a gene. Germline V gives CDR1 SGDLS, CDR2 YYNGEE. The CDR3 DNA follows: TGTGCCAGCAGTGAATCAGGGGGACAGAACTATGGCTACACCTTC. It yields the protein CASSESGGQNYGYTF.

This clonotype was observed a handful of times. V gene TRBV6-5 combines with J gene TRBJ1-1; D is undetermined. V was cut by 0 bases and J by 5 bases, with 7 bases left in between. Germline lookup yields CDR1 MNHEY and CDR2 SVGAGI. The CDR3 runs to 13 residues. CDR3 in DNA: TGTGCCAGCAGTTACTCAGGGATGACTGAAGCTTTCTTT. Its protein product is CASSYSGMTEAFF.

The chain has TRBV6-5 and TRBJ2-4; TRBD2 matches 15 bases. The V gene end was trimmed by 8 bases and the J gene end by 13 bases; junction bases not matched to a gene: 12. The germline V gene has CDR1 MNHEY and CDR2 SVGAGI. The CDR3 has 15 residues. CDR3 sequence reads: CASERTSGGAYEQYF. CDR3 nucleotides: TGTGCCAGCGAGAGGACTAGCGGGGGGGCCTATGAGCAGTACTTC.

This clonotype was seen more than once but under ten times. The CDR3 here is CSAWDREQFF. CDR3 nucleotides: TGCAGTGCATGGGACAGGGAGCAGTTCTTC. This sequence joins TRBV20-1 and TRBJ2-1; 8 positions match TRBD1. J was trimmed by 10 bases and V by 6 bases; bases with no gene match: 2. Germline CDR1 and CDR2: DFQATT and SNEGSKA (reference sequence). This CDR3 is built from 10 residues.

The rearrangement joins TRBV4-3 to TRBJ2-7, with TRBD1 matching 9 bases. The junction had 15 bases not matched to a gene; V was cut back by 1 base and J by 2 bases. CDR3 length: 19 amino acids. From germline, CDR1 is LGHNA and CDR2 YSLEER. The CDR3 here is CASSQATQRDREFTYEQYF. Written as DNA, the CDR3 is TGCGCCAGCAGCCAAGCTACACAAAGGGACAGGGAATTTACCTACGAGCAGTACTTC.

The V gene is TRBV5-1, the J gene TRBJ1-2; maybe TRBD1 (5 bases). Trimming cost V 4 bases and J 4 bases, with 14 bases left between them. The germline V gene encodes CDR1 SGHRS and CDR2 YFSETQ. The CDR3 extends over 14 amino acids. CDR3 DNA: TGCGCCAGCAGCGTGTTCCAGCAGGGCTATGGCTACACCTTC. Encoded protein: CASSVFQQGYGYTF. Full variable domain (rest looked up from reference TRBV5-1 and TRBJ1-2): KAGVTQTPRYLIKTRGQQVTLSCSPISGHRSVSWYQQTPGQGLQFLFEYFSETQRNKGNFPGRFSGRQFSNSRSEMNVSTLELGDSALYLCASSVFQQGYGYTFGSGTRLTVV.